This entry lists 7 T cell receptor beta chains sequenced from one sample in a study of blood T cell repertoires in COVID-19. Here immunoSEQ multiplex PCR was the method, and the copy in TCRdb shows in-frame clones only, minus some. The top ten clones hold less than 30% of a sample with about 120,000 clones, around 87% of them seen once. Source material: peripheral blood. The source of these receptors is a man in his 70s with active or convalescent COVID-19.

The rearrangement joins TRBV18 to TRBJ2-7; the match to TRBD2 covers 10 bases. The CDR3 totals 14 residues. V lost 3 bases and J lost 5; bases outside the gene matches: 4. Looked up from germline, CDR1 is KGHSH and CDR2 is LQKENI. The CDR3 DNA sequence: TGTGCCAGCTCACCCCTCGGGACTAGCGACGAGCAGTACTTC. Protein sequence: CASSPLGTSDEQYF.

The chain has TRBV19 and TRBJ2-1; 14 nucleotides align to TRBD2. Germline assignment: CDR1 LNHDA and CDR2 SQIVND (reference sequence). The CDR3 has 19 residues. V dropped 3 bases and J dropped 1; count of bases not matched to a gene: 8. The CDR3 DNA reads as TGTGCCAGTAGTATTAGGGGACTAGCGGGAGATATATCCTACAATGAGCAGTTCTTC. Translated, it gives CASSIRGLAGDISYNEQFF. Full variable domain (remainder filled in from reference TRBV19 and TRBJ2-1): DGGITQSPKYLFRKEGQNVTLSCEQNLNHDAMYWYRQDPGQGLRLIYYSQIVNDFQKGDIAEGYSVSREKKESFPLTVTSAQKNPTAFYLCASSIRGLAGDISYNEQFFGPGTRLTVL.

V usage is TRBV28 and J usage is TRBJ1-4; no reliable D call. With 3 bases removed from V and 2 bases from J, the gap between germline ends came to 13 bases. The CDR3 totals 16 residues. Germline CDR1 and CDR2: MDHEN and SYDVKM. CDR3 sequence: CASSLIQGGTNEKLFF. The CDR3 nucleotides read TGTGCCAGCAGTTTGATCCAAGGCGGGACTAATGAAAAACTGTTTTTT.

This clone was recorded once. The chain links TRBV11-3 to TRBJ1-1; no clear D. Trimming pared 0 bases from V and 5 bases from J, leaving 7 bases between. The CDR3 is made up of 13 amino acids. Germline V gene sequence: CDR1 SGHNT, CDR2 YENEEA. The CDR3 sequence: CASSLEPKTEAFF. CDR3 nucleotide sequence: TGTGCCAGCAGCTTAGAACCTAAGACTGAAGCTTTCTTT. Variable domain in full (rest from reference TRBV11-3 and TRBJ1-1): EAGVVQSPRYKIIEKKQPVAFWCNPISGHNTLYWYLQNLGQGPELLIRYENEEAVDDSQLPKDRFSAERLKGVDSTLKIQPAELGDSAVYLCASSLEPKTEAFFGQGTRLTVV.

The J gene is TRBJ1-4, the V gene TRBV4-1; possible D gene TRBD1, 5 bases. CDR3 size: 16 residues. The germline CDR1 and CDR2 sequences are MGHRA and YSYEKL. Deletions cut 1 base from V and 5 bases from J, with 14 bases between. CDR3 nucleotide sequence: TGCGCCAGCAGCCAAGGAGTAGGGAACAGGAATGAAAAACTGTTTTTT. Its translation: CASSQGVGNRNEKLFF.

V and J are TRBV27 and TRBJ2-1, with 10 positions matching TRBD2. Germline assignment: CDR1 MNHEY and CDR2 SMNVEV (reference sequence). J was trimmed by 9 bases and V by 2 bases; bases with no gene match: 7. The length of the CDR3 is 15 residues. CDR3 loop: CASSLVASGSGEQFF. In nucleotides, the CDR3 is TGTGCCAGCAGTTTAGTGGCTAGCGGGAGTGGTGAGCAGTTCTTC.

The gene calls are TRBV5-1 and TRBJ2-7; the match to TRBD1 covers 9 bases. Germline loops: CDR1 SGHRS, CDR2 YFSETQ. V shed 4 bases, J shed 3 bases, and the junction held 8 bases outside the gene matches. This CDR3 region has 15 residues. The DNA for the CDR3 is TGCGCCAGCAGCCCGGGGACAGGGATCAGCTACGAGCAGTACTTC. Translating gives CASSPGTGISYEQYF.